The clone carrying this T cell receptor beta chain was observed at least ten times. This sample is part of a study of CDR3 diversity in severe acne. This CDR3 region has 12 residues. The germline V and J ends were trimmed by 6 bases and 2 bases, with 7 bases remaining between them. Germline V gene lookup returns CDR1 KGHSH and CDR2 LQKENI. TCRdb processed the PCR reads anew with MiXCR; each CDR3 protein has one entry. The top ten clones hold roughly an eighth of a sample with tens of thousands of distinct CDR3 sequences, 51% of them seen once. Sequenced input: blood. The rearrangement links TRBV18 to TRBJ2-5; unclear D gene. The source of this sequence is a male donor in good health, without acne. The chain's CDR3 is CASSGSQETQYF. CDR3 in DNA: TGTGCCAGCTCCGGCTCACAAGAGACCCAGTACTTC.